Given below is one TCR beta chain in context. The antigen remains undetermined. Reverse transcription of all isolated RNA meant that expressed TCRB transcripts were sequenced. TCRdb's copy holds only in-frame clones and misses some; the assay was immunoSEQ multiplex PCR. The table shows 65,000 to 85,000 clones, with around 49% occurring only once. Only one heparinised blood draw was taken per donor, and its volume averaged approximately 100 mL. Germline CDR1 is GTSNPN and CDR2 is SVGIG (reference sequence). CDR3 length: 15 amino acids. Trimming left V 3 bases short and J 4 bases short, with 16 bases between. The data belong to a study of beta chain features in type 1 diabetes. About the study: Examination covered some 99,000,000 sorted cells spanning all samples. Findings of the study overall: When Type 1 diabetes patients were examined, their TCRB CDR3s proved moderately but significantly shorter in all four CD4+ subsets. HLA effects on TCRB rearrangement stayed unresolved here.

The chain links TRBV30 to TRBJ2-1, with TRBD1 as a possible D gene (6 bases). Sequenced sample: central memory CD4+ T cells from blood. The receptor was derived from a man aged 30 to 45 with type 1 diabetes. The CDR3 sequence is CAWSKDRGDYNEQFF. The CDR3 nucleotides read TGTGCCTGGAGCAAGGACAGAGGGGATTACAATGAGCAGTTCTTC.